This TCR beta chain was profiled in a study of control samples from healthy donors and cancer patients. TCRdb's table, derived via immunoSEQ multiplex PCR, lists solely in-frame clones and lacks some. The table shows around 170,000 clones, with roughly 88% occurring only once. This CDR3 has 16 residues. Germline trimming cut 5 bases from V and 0 bases from J; bases unmatched to any gene: 10. Germline loops: CDR1 SGHRS, CDR2 YFSETQ. This clonotype was sampled from a woman under 40 in good health. The sequenced sample was blood. The chain has TRBV5-1 and TRBJ1-1; TRBD1 aligns across 7 bases. The CDR3 nucleotides read TGCGCCAGCAGACCGTTCGGGACAGCTATGAACACTGAAGCTTTCTTT. Translation: CASRPFGTAMNTEAFF.